This paragraph covers one TCR beta chain sequence. The CDR3 is made up of 14 amino acids. Germline V gene data show CDR1 as LNHDA and CDR2 as SQIVND (reference sequence). J lost 8 bases, V lost 7 bases, and 12 bases had no gene match. Amplification of TCR alpha and beta CDR3 regions from RNA used iRepertoire nested multiplex PCR. TCRdb reprocessed the multiplex PCR reads with MiXCR, giving one entry per CDR3 protein. The profile shows about 190,000 distinct CDR3 sequences, 32% of them singletons. The sample originates from a study of glioma-infiltrating T cells. Sequences were obtained from glioma tissue, nonneoplastic brain tissue, or PBMCs (not recorded which). This rearrangement joins TRBV19 to TRBJ2-3, with 7 bases aligning to TRBD2. This clonotype was sampled from a human donor with low-grade glioma or glioblastoma, undergoing nonglioma brain surgery, or in good health (not recorded which). CDR3 bases: TGTGCCAGTAATAAAGGCGGGAGTGGGGTTACGCAGTATTTT. As protein: CASNKGGSGVTQYF. Full variable domain (missing parts from reference TRBV19 and TRBJ2-3): DGGITQSPKYLFRKEGQNVTLSCEQNLNHDAMYWYRQDPGQGLRLIYYSQIVNDFQKGDIAEGYSVSREKKESFPLTVTSAQKNPTAFYLCASNKGGSGVTQYFGPGTRLTVL.